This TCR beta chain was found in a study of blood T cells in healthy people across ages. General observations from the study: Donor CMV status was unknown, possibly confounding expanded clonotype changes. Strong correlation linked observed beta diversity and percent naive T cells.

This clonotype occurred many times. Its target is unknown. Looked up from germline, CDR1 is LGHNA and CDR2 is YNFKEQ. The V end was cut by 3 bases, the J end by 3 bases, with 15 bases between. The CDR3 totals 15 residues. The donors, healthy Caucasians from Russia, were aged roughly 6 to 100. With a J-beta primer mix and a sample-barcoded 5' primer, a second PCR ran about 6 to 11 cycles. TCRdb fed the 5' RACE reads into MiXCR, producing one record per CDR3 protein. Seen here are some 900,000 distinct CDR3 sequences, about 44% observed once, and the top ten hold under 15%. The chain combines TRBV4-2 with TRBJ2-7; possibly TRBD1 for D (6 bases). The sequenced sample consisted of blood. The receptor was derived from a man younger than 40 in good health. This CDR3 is CASSQYSADSYEQYF. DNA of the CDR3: TGTGCCAGCAGCCAGTACTCCGCGGACAGCTACGAGCAGTACTTC.